Given below is one T cell receptor beta chain in context. The antigen is not known. The entry originates in a study of T cells in Graves' hyperthyroidism and ophthalmopathy. Study-level background: Peripheral blood was taken when the disease was first diagnosed, before any treatment began.

Study findings and constraints: Among clonotypes expanded in thyroid above 0.001, most were also found in blood.

The CDR3 covers 12 residues. Per germline, CDR1 DFQATT and CDR2 SNEGSKA (reference sequence). Trimming pared 3 bases from V and 4 bases from J, leaving 9 bases between. Over 9 ml of fresh peripheral blood supplied the PBMCs. RNA transcripts served as the template for amplifying TCR beta CDR3 regions. The TCR CDR3 was amplified in a first-round RT-PCR using the HTBI primer set. TCRdb passed the multiplex PCR reads through MiXCR, listing each CDR3 protein once. The sample consists of under 350,000 distinct CDR3 sequences, approximately 17% of them appearing once. This chain connects TRBV20-1 to TRBJ1-1, with a possible D match to TRBD1 (5 bases). Specimen: blood. The sequence came from a woman aged 55-69 years with Graves' ophthalmopathy. The CDR3 DNA reads as TGCAGTGCTAGGGGGGGATTCACTGAAGCTTTCTTT. This codes for CSARGGFTEAFF.